The clone carrying this T cell receptor (beta chain) was counted at least ten times. This record belongs to a study of T-cell memory formation after mild COVID-19. Germline assignment: CDR1 MNHNS and CDR2 SASEGT. The ends lost 6 bases at V and 1 base at J; junction bases unmatched: 6. The CDR3 runs 15 residues. TCRdb recomputed calls from the 5' RACE reads with MiXCR, one row per CDR3 protein. The sample includes more than 150,000 distinct CDR3 sequences, 11% of them seen just once. This receptor was obtained from a man younger than 35 who had mild COVID-19 (a few samples of this study predate the infection). Cell type and time point are not known. V usage is TRBV6-1 and J usage is TRBJ1-5; TRBD1 matches 7 bases. The sequencing input was PBMCs or a T cell subset sorted from them (not recorded which). Written as DNA, the CDR3 is TGTGCCAGCAGCAGGACAGGCGGGAGCAATCAGCCCCAGCATTTT. Translating gives CASSRTGGSNQPQHF.